The 25 T cell receptor beta chains below all came from one sample that was sequenced in a study of CD8 T cells in Susac syndrome. It was with random hexamers that roughly 0.45 to 1 ug RNA was reverse transcribed. TCRdb recomputed calls from the immunoSEQ multiplex PCR reads with MiXCR, one row per CDR3 protein. The sample has about 150,000 distinct CDR3 sequences; around 94% are singletons. The sample comprised CD4+ T cells from PBMCs. Receptor source: a human donor in good health.

The V gene is TRBV5-6, the J gene TRBJ2-3; TRBD1 might be the D (5 bases). With 0 bases removed from V and 5 bases from J, the gap between germline ends came to 10 bases. The CDR3 loop spans 14 amino acids. Germline assignment: CDR1 SGHDT and CDR2 YYEEEE. CDR3 sequence reads: CASSLVGVEDTQYF. The CDR3 bases are TGTGCCAGCAGCTTGGTAGGGGTTGAAGATACGCAGTATTTT.

The rearrangement links TRBV27 to TRBJ2-7, with D perhaps given as TRBD1 or TRBD2 (5 bases each). CDR3 length: 13 residues. Deletions cut 10 bases from V and 3 bases from J, with 16 bases between. Germline CDR1 and CDR2: MNHEY and SMNVEV (reference sequence). The CDR3: CATSQGPNYEQYF. Written as DNA, the CDR3 is TGTGCCACCTCTCAGGGACCCAACTACGAGCAGTACTTC.

A single count supports this clonotype. The rearrangement uses TRBV9 and TRBJ1-1, with unresolved D. This CDR3 region has 15 residues. Germline CDR1 reads SGDLS; CDR2 reads YYNGEE. Trimming stripped 0 bases from V and 4 bases from J, with 13 bases between. Here the CDR3 reads CASSVGREGRTEAFF. CDR3 bases: TGTGCCAGCAGCGTAGGAAGGGAGGGTCGCACTGAAGCTTTCTTT.

The V gene is TRBV12-3 or TRBV12-4, the J gene TRBJ2-1; 8 bases match TRBD2. This CDR3 region has 17 residues. Trimming cost V 3 bases and J 5 bases; bases outside gene matches: 12. The CDR3 spells CASSFWAGGLVNNEQFF. The DNA for the CDR3 is TGTGCCAGCAGTTTTTGGGCGGGGGGACTAGTTAACAATGAGCAGTTCTTC.

CDR3 sequence (DNA): TGTGCCAGCTCACCCAGTTTGAACACTGAAGCTTTCTTT. It yields the protein CASSPSLNTEAFF. V usage is TRBV18 and J usage is TRBJ1-1, with D hard to call. This CDR3 contains 13 residues. Trimming pared 3 bases from V and 0 bases from J, leaving 5 bases between. CDR1 and CDR2 from the germline V gene are KGHSH and LQKENI. The variable domain in full, with the rest retrieved from reference TRBV18 and TRBJ1-1, is NAGVMQNPRHLVRRRGQEARLRCSPMKGHSHVYWYRQLPEEGLKFMVYLQKENIIDESGMPKERFSAEFPKEGPSILRIQQVVRGDSAAYFCASSPSLNTEAFFGQGTRLTVV.

The chain carries TRBV29-1 and TRBJ2-7; D may be TRBD1 (6 bases). Germline V gene lookup returns CDR1 SQVTM and CDR2 ANQGSEA. The CDR3 spans 14 residues. V was clipped by 3 bases and J by 2 bases, with 14 bases between them. This CDR3 reads CSVEGDKGPYEQYF. DNA for the CDR3: TGCAGCGTTGAGGGGGACAAGGGCCCCTACGAGCAGTACTTC.

V and J are TRBV3-1 and TRBJ2-4, with 8 bases aligning to TRBD1. The CDR3 spans 16 residues. Germline loops: CDR1 LGHDT, CDR2 YNNKEL (reference sequence). The trim removed 1 base at V and 2 bases at J, leaving 4 bases unmatched. CDR3 nucleotides: TGTGCCAGCAGCCAAGTAACAGGGGGGTCCAAAAACATTCAGTACTTC. Translating gives CASSQVTGGSKNIQYF.

The rearrangement links TRBV11-2 to TRBJ1-2; D gene uncertain. V lost 0 bases and J 7 bases, leaving 18 bases between the germline ends. This CDR3 region has 16 residues. Per the germline V gene, CDR1 is SGHAT and CDR2 is FQNNGV. CDR3 in amino acids: CASSLDPPPGRSGYTF. CDR3 nucleotides: TGTGCCAGCAGCTTAGACCCCCCGCCGGGAAGGAGTGGCTACACCTTC. Variable domain in full (rest from reference TRBV11-2 and TRBJ1-2): EAGVAQSPRYKIIEKRQSVAFWCNPISGHATLYWYQQILGQGPKLLIQFQNNGVVDDSQLPKDRFSAERLKGVDSTLKIQPAKLEDSAVYLCASSLDPPPGRSGYTFGSGTRLTVV.

The chain recombines TRBV2 with TRBJ1-2; D gene uncertain. The CDR3 runs 13 residues. Trimming removed 8 bases from V and 0 bases from J, with 10 bases in between. Germline lookup yields CDR1 SNHLY and CDR2 FYNNEI. CDR3 nucleotides: TGTGCCAGCCGGAAGGTAGCTAACTATGGCTACACCTTC. Translating it yields CASRKVANYGYTF.

The V and J genes are TRBV5-1 and TRBJ2-3; D not resolved. The ends were cut back, 0 bases at V and 0 bases at J, with 8 bases in the middle. The CDR3 has 15 residues. Germline CDR1 is SGHRS and CDR2 is YFSETQ. The CDR3 sequence: CASSLGWSSTDTQYF. CDR3 DNA sequence: TGCGCCAGCAGCTTGGGCTGGTCTAGCACAGATACGCAGTATTTT.

V is TRBV12-3 or TRBV12-4 and J is TRBJ2-7, with TRBD2 as a possible D gene (6 bases). The CDR3 totals 11 residues. Trimming left V 3 bases short and J 9 bases short, with 9 bases between. Here the CDR3 reads CASSLGGGQYF. The CDR3 DNA reads as TGTGCCAGCAGTTTGGGAGGCGGGCAGTACTTC.

The CDR3 is CSVITDLYGYTF. The CDR3 nucleotides read TGCAGCGTTATCACGGACCTCTATGGCTACACCTTC. V and J are TRBV29-1 and TRBJ1-2; D is undetermined. V lost 5 bases and J lost 4, with 11 bases in between. CDR1 SQVTM and CDR2 ANQGSEA come from the germline V gene. The CDR3 spans 12 residues.

The gene calls are TRBV20-1 and TRBJ2-7; 7 bases fit TRBD2. J lost 4 bases, V lost 6 bases, and 15 bases had no gene match. The germline CDR1 and CDR2 sequences are DFQATT and SNEGSKA (reference sequence). The CDR3 length is 15 residues. CDR3 DNA: TGCAGTGCGCTCGACCTAGGGGAGGGCCAATACGAGCAGTACTTC. Its protein product is CSALDLGEGQYEQYF.

Here the CDR3 DNA reads TGTGCCAGCAGTCGATTCGGACCGGAGGGGACCCAGTACTTC. Translated, it gives CASSRFGPEGTQYF. This chain uses TRBV27 with TRBJ2-5; perhaps TRBD2 as D (6 bases). Germline CDR1 reads MNHEY; CDR2 reads SMNVEV (reference sequence). V lost 5 bases to trimming and J lost 7 bases, with 17 bases between them. The CDR3 has 14 residues.

The genes are TRBV20-1 and TRBJ2-3; 12 bases are shared with TRBD1. CDR1 is DFQATT, CDR2 SNEGSKA, per germline (reference sequence). V lost 5 bases, J lost 6 bases, and 6 bases stayed unmatched. This CDR3 has 14 residues. Here the CDR3 DNA reads TGCAGTGCTCCGGGACAGGGGGCTTTGGATACGCAGTATTTT. Amino acid sequence: CSAPGQGALDTQYF.

This chain uses TRBV5-1 with TRBJ2-7, with TRBD2 matching over 7 bases. The CDR3 is 14 residues long. Looked up from germline, CDR1 is SGHRS and CDR2 is YFSETQ. Trimming took 0 bases from V and 4 from J; bases not matched to a gene: 4. The CDR3 DNA follows: TGCGCCAGCAGCTTGGGGACTAGTTTTTACGAGCAGTACTTC. It encodes CASSLGTSFYEQYF.

V gene TRBV7-9 combines with J gene TRBJ2-7; D unresolved. The CDR3 covers 14 residues. Germline loops: CDR1 SEHNR, CDR2 FQNEAQ (reference sequence). Deletions cut 3 bases from V and 0 bases from J, with 9 bases between. The CDR3 nucleotides read TGTGCCAGCAGCTTGGGTTCGGCCTCCTACGAGCAGTACTTC. Its translation is CASSLGSASYEQYF.

The chain carries TRBV4-2 and TRBJ2-1; 10 bases are a match to TRBD2. Per germline, CDR1 LGHNA and CDR2 YNFKEQ. V lost 0 bases to trimming and J lost 15 bases; unmatched junction nucleotides: 14. The CDR3 covers 16 residues. Here the CDR3 reads CASSQDRASGSTYPFF. The CDR3 DNA reads as TGTGCCAGCAGCCAAGATAGGGCTAGCGGGAGCACCTATCCGTTCTTC.

The chain carries TRBV12-3 or TRBV12-4 and TRBJ2-7; 7 positions agree with TRBD1. V lost 2 bases and J lost 5; bases outside the gene matches: 9. The CDR3 covers 15 residues. CDR3 residues: CASSLWDSPRNEQYF. The CDR3 DNA is TGTGCCAGCAGTTTATGGGACAGCCCTCGGAACGAGCAGTACTTC.

The chain joins TRBV18 to TRBJ2-7; 10 nucleotides align to TRBD2. The CDR3 has 16 residues. V was pared by 4 bases and J by 1 base, with 7 bases of the junction left unmatched. Germline V gives CDR1 KGHSH, CDR2 LQKENI. CDR3 sequence: CASSLNGLAASYEQYF. The CDR3 DNA is TGTGCCAGCTCACTTAACGGACTAGCGGCATCCTACGAGCAGTACTTC.

The chain uses TRBV18 and TRBJ2-3; the D is unclear. Germline CDR1 reads KGHSH; CDR2 reads LQKENI. The CDR3 has 14 residues. The ends were cut back, 3 bases at V and 1 base at J, with 8 bases in the middle. CDR3 DNA: TGTGCCAGCTCACCGATCCCCCGCACAGATACGCAGTATTTT. Its translation is CASSPIPRTDTQYF.

The gene calls are TRBV11-2 and TRBJ1-1; D call uncertain. With 5 bases removed from V and 0 bases from J, the gap between germline ends came to 13 bases. The CDR3 loop spans 15 amino acids. Germline CDR1 SGHAT, CDR2 FQNNGV. Here the CDR3 reads CASSPRVAMNTEAFF. CDR3 coding DNA: TGTGCCAGCAGCCCAAGGGTAGCAATGAACACTGAAGCTTTCTTT.

The gene calls are TRBV6-1 and TRBJ2-6; no reliable D call. Germline CDR1 reads MNHNS; CDR2 reads SASEGT. The CDR3 length is 14 residues. V lost 6 bases and J lost 0, with 6 bases in between. CDR3 bases: TGTGCCAGCAGAACTAACTCTGGGGCCAACGTCCTGACTTTC. Translating it yields CASRTNSGANVLTF.

The chain combines TRBV2 with TRBJ2-7, with 10 bases aligning to TRBD1. CDR3 length: 16 amino acids. Trimming at V came to 4 bases and at J to 0 bases, leaving 6 bases not matched to a gene. CDR1 SNHLY and CDR2 FYNNEI come from the germline V gene. The CDR3: CASSGDRGVNSYEQYF. Written as DNA, the CDR3 is TGTGCCAGCAGTGGGGACAGGGGCGTGAACTCCTACGAGCAGTACTTC.

This chain joins TRBV14 and TRBJ2-5; TRBD1 aligns across 8 bases. Germline V gives CDR1 SGHDN, CDR2 FVKESK. The CDR3 totals 18 residues. Germline trimming cut 3 bases from V and 2 bases from J; bases unmatched to any gene: 14. The CDR3 DNA is TGTGCCAGCAGCCACCTCTTCGGGGGCAGGGGGCCGCAAGAGACCCAGTACTTC. Its translation is CASSHLFGGRGPQETQYF.